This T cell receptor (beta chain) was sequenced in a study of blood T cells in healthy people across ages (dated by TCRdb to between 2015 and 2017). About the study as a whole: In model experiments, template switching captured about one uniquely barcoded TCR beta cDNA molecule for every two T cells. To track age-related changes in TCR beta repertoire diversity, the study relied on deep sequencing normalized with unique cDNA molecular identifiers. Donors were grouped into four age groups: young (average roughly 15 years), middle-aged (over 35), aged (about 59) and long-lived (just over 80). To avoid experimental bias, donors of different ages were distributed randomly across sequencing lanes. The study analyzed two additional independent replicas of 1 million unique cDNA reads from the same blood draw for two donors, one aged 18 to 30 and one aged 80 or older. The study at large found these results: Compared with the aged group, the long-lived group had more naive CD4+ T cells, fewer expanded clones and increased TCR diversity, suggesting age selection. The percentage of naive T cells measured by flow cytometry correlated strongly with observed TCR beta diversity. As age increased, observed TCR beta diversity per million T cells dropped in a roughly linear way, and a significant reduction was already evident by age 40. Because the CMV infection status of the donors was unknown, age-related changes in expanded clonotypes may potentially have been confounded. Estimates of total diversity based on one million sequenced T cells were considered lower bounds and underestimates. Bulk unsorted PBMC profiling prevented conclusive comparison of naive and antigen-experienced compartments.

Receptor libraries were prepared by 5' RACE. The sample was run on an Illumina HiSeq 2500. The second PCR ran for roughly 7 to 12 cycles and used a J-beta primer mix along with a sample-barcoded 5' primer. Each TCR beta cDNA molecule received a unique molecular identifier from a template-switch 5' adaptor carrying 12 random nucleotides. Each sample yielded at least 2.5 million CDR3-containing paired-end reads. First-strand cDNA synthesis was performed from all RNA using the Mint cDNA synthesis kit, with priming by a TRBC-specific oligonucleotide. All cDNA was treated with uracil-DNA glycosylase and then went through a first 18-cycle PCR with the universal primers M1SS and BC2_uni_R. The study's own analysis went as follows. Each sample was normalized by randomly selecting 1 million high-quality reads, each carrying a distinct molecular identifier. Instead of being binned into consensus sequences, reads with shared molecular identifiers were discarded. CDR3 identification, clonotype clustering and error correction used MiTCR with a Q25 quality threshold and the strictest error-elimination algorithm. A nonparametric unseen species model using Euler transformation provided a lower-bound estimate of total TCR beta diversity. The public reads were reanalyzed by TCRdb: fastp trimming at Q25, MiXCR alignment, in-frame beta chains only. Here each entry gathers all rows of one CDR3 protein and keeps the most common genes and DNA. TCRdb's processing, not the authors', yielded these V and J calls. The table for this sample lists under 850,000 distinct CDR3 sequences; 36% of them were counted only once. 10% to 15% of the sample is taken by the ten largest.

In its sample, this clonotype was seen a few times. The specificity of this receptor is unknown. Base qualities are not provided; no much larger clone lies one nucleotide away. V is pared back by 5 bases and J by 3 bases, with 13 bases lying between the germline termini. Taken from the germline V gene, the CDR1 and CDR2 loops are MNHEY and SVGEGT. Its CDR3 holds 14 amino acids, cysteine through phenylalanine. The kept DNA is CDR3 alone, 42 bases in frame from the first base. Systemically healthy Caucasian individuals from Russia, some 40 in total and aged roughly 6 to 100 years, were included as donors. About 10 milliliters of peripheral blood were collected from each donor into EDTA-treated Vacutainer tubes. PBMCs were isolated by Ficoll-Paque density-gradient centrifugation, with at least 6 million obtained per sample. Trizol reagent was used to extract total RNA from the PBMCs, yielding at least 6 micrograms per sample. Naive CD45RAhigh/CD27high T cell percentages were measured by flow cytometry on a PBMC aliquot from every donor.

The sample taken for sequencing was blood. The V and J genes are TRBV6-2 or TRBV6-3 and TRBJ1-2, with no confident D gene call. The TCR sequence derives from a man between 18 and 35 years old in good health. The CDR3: CASSNGQAYYGYTF. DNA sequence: TGTGCCAGCAGTAACGGCCAAGCCTACTATGGCTACACCTTC.